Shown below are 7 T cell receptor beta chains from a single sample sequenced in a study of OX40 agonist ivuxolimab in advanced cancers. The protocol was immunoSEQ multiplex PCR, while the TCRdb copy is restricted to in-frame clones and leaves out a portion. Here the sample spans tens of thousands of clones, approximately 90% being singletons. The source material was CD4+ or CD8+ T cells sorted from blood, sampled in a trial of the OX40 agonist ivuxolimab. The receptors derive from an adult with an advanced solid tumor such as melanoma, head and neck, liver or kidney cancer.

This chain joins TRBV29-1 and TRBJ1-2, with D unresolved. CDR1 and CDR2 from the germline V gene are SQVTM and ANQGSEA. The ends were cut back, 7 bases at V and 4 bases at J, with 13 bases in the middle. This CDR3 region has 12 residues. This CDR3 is CSDAPTGYGYTF. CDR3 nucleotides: TGCAGCGACGCCCCAACGGGCTATGGCTACACCTTC.

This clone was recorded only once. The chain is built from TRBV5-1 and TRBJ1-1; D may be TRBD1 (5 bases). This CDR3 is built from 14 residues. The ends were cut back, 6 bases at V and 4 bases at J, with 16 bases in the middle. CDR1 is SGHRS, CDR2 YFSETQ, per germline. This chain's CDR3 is CASTEGTGSTEAFF. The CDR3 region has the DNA TGCGCCAGCACTGAGGGGACGGGATCCACTGAAGCTTTCTTT.

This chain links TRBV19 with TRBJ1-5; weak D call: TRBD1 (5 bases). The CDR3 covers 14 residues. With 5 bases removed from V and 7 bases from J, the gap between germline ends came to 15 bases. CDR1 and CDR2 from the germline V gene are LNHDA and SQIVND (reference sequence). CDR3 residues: CASSWPGWLQPQHF. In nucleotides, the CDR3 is TGTGCCAGTAGTTGGCCAGGGTGGTTGCAGCCCCAGCATTTT.

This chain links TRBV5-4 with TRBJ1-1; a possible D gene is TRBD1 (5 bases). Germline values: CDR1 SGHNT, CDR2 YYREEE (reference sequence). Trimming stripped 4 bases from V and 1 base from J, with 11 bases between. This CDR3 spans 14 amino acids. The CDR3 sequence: CASSPGGSNTEAFF. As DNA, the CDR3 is TGTGCCAGCAGCCCGGGGGGGTCGAACACTGAAGCTTTCTTT.

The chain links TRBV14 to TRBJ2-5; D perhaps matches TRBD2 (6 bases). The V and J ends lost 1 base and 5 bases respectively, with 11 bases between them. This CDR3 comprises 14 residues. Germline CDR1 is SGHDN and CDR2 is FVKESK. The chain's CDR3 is CASSQGRRGETQYF. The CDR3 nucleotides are TGTGCCAGCAGCCAAGGGCGCCGGGGGGAGACCCAGTACTTC.

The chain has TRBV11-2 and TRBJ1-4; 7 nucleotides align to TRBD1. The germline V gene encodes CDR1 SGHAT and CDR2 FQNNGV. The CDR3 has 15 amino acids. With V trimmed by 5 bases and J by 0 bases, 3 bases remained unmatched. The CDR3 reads CASSETGTTNEKLFF. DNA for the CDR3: TGTGCCAGCAGCGAGACAGGGACAACTAATGAAAAACTGTTTTTT.

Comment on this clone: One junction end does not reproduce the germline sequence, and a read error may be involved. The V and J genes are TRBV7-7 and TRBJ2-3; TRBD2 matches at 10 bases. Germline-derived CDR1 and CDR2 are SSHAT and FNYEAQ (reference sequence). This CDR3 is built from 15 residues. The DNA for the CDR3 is TGTGCTAGCAGCTTAGAGCGGGGGGGCCCAGATACGCAGTATTTT. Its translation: CASSLERGGPDTQYF.